This T cell receptor (beta chain) was recovered during a study of blood T cell repertoires in COVID-19. Sequencing was performed with immunoSEQ multiplex PCR; in TCRdb, only in-frame clones are kept and a portion is missing. This table holds 280,000 or so clones, about 90% found once. This receptor was identified in a woman aged 25-40 years who had recovered from COVID-19. Sequenced material: peripheral blood.

As DNA, the CDR3 is TGTGCCAGTAGTATCAACGCGGGAGTAAAAGATACGCAGTATTTT. This gives the protein CASSINAGVKDTQYF. The chain couples TRBV19 to TRBJ2-3; the match to TRBD2 covers 7 bases. Per germline, CDR1 LNHDA and CDR2 SQIVND (reference sequence). There are 15 residues in the CDR3. V lost 3 bases and J lost 5; bases outside the gene matches: 8.